The clone carrying this T cell receptor (beta chain) was seen a handful of times. What it recognizes is unknown. This sample is drawn from a study of blood T cells in healthy people across ages. Study-level findings and limits: Unsorted PBMCs prevented conclusive naive versus antigen-experienced comparison.

Germline V lookup: CDR1 KGHDR, CDR2 SFDVKD. V gave up 3 bases and J gave up 4 bases, with 7 bases separating them. The length of the CDR3 is 13 residues. A sample-barcoded 5' primer and a J-beta primer mix were used in a second PCR of roughly 6 to 11 cycles. Every cDNA molecule bore a tag from a template-switch adaptor containing 12 random nucleotides. One entry per CDR3 protein results from TCRdb running MiXCR on the 5' RACE reads. Among about 1.1 million distinct CDR3 sequences listed, roughly two fifths were seen once. This TCR was recovered from a man between 18 and 35 years old in good health. Specimen: blood. The rearrangement uses TRBV24-1 and TRBJ2-3; weak D call: TRBD1 (6 bases). CDR3 amino acids: CATSDAGADTQYF. The CDR3 coding sequence is TGTGCCACCAGTGATGCAGGGGCAGATACGCAGTATTTT.